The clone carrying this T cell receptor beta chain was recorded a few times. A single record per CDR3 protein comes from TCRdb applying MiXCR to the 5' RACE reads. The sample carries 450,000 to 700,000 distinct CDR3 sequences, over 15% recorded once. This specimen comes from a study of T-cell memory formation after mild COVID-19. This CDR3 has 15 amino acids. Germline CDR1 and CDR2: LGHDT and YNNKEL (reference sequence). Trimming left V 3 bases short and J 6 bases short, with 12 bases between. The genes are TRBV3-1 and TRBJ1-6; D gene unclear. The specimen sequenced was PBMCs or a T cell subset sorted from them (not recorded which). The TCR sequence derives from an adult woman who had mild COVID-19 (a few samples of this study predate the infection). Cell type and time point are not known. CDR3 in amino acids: CASSHVGLSNSPLHF. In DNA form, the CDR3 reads TGTGCCAGCAGCCACGTCGGACTCAGTAATTCACCCCTCCACTTT.